This T cell receptor beta chain was recorded in a study of vaccination and CD4 T cells after COVID-19. An Oncomine TCR Beta short-read assay was used to sequence the DNA from cultured CD4+ T cells. TCRdb reprocessed the PCR reads with MiXCR, giving one entry per CDR3 protein. In the table there are about 19,000 distinct CDR3 sequences, 51% of which are singletons. Indicated treatment: roughly ten-day PBMC culture with coronavirus spike peptide pools or control peptides (ViraFEST assay). As regards this clonotype: The antigen remains undetermined.

Source: CD4+ T cells from blood, cultured in vitro, taken before SARS-CoV-2 vaccination. This clonotype was obtained from a human donor who had recovered from COVID-19.

CDR3 sequence: CASSASGGLMNTEAFF. As DNA, the CDR3 is TGTGCCAGCAGCGCCTCAGGGGGTCTCATGAACACTGAAGCTTTCTTT. The chain is built from TRBV7-3 and TRBJ1-1; 7 nucleotides agree with TRBD1. The CDR3 spans 16 residues. Germline loops: CDR1 SGHTA, CDR2 FQGTGA. V lost 5 bases, J lost 0 bases, and 9 bases stayed unmatched.